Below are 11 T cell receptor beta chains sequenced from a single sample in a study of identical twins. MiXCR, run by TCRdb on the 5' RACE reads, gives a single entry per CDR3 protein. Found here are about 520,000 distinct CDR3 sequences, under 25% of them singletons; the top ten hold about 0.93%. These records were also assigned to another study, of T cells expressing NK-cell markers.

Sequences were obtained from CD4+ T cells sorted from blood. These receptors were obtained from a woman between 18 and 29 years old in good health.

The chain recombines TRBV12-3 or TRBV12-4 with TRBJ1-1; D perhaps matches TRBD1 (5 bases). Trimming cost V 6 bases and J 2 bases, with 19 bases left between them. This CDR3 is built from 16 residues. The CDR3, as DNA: TGTGCCAGCAGGCGGGACCCACCAGAGCCTAACACTGAAGCTTTCTTT. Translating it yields CASRRDPPEPNTEAFF.

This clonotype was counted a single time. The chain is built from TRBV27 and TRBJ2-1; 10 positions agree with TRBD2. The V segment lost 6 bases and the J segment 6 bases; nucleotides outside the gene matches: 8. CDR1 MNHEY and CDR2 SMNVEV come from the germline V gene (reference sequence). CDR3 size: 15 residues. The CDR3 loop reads CASREGLAGVNEQFF. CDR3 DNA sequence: TGTGCCAGCAGGGAGGGGCTAGCGGGAGTCAATGAGCAGTTCTTC.

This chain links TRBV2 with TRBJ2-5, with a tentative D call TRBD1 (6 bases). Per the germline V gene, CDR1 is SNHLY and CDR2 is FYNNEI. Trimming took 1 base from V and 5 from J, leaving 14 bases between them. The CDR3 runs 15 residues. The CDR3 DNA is TGTGCCAGCAGTGAAGGGACAGAACTTGGGGAGACCCAGTACTTC. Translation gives CASSEGTELGETQYF. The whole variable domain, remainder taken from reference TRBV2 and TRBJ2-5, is EPEVTQTPSHQVTQMGQEVILRCVPISNHLYFYWYRQILGQKVEFLVSFYNNEISEKSEIFDDQFSVERPDGSNFTLKIRSTKLEDSAMYFCASSEGTELGETQYFGPGTRLLVL.

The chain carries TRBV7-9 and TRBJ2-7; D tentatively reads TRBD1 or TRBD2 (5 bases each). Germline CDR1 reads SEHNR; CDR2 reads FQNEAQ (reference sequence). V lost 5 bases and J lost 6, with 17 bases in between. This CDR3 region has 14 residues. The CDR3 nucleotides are TGTGCCAGCAGCAGAGGACAAGGGAGTATCGAGCAGTACTTC. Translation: CASSRGQGSIEQYF.

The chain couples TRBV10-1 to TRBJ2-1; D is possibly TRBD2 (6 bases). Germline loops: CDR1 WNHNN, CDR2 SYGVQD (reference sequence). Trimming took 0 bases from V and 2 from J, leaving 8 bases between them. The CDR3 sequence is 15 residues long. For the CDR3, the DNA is TGCGCCAGCAGTGAGTCCGGGGGAACCTACAATGAGCAGTTCTTC. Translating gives CASSESGGTYNEQFF.

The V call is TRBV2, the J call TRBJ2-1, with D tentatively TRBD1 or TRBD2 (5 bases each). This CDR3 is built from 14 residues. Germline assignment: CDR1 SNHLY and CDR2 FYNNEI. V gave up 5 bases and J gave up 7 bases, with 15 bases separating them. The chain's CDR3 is CASSTSGRRNEQFF. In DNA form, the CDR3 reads TGTGCCAGCAGTACCTCGGGGCGGAGGAATGAGCAGTTCTTC.

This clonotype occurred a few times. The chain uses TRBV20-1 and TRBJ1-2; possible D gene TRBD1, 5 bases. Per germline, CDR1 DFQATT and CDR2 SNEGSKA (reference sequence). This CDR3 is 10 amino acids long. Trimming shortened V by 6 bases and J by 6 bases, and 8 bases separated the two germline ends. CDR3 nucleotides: TGCAGTGCGGCGGGGCATGGCTACACCTTC. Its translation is CSAAGHGYTF.

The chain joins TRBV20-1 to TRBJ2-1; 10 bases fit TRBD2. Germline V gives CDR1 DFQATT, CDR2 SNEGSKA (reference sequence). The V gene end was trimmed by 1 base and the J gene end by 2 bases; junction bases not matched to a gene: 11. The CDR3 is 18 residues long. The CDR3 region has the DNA TGCAGTGCTAGAGTGGGTAGCGGGGGGCCCTGGACCTACAATGAGCAGTTCTTC. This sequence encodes CSARVGSGGPWTYNEQFF.

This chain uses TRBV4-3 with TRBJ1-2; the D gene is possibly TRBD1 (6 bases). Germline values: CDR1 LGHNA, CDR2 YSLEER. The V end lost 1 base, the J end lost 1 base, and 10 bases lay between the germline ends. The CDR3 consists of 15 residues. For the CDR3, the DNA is TGCGCCAGCAGCCAAGGGGGGCCGGGTAACTATGGCTACACCTTC. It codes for CASSQGGPGNYGYTF.

DNA of the CDR3: TGTGCCATCAGTGATAGGGGGACTACGGACGAGCAGTACTTC. This encodes CAISDRGTTDEQYF. The chain has TRBV10-3 and TRBJ2-7; D may be TRBD2 (7 bases). This CDR3 is built from 14 residues. Germline V gene lookup returns CDR1 ENHRY and CDR2 SYGVKD. V gave up 3 bases and J gave up 5 bases, with 14 bases separating them.

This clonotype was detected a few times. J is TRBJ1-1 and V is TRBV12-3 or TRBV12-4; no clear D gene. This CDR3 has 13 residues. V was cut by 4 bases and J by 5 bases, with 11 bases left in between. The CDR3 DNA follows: TGTGCCAGCAGTTCCACCGAAAGGACTGAAGCTTTCTTT. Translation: CASSSTERTEAFF.